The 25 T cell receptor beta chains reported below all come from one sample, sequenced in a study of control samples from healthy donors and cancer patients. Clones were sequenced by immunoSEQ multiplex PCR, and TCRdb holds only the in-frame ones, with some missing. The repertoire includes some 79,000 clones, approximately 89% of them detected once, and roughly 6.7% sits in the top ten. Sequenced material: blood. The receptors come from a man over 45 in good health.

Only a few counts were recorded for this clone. This CDR3 is CATSDWRSVSEQYF. In DNA, the CDR3 is TGTGCCACCAGTGATTGGCGGAGCGTGAGTGAGCAGTACTTC. The genes are TRBV24-1 and TRBJ2-7; D call uncertain. The germline CDR1 and CDR2 sequences are KGHDR and SFDVKD. V was cut by 2 bases and J by 7 bases, with 14 bases left in between. The CDR3 has 14 residues.

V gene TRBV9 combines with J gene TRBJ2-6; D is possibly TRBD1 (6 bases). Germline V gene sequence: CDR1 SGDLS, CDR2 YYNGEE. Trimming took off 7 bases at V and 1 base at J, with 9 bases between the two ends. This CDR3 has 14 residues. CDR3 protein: CASRTGSGANVLTF. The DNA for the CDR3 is TGTGCCAGCCGAACAGGGTCTGGGGCCAACGTCCTGACTTTC.

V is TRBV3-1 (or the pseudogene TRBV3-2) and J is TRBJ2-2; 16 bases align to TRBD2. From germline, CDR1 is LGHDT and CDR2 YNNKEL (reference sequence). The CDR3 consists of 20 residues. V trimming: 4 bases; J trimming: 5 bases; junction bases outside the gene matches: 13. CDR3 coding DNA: TGTGCCAGCAGCCCTCGTCCCGGGACTAGCGGGGGGGCAAATACCGGGGAGCTGTTTTTT. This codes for CASSPRPGTSGGANTGELFF.

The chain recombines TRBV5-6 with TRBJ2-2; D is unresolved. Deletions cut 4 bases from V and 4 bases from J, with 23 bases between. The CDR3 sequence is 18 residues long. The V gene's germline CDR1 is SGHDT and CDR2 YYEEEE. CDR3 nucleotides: TGTGCCAGCAGCCTAATTGATAGGCGGACGAGTCCCACCGGGGAGCTGTTTTTT. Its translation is CASSLIDRRTSPTGELFF.

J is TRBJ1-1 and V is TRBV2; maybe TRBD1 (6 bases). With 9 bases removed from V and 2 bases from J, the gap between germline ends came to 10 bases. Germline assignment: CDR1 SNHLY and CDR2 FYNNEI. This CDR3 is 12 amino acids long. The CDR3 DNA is TGTGCCAGAGGGACACGCAACACTGAAGCTTTCTTT. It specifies CARGTRNTEAFF.

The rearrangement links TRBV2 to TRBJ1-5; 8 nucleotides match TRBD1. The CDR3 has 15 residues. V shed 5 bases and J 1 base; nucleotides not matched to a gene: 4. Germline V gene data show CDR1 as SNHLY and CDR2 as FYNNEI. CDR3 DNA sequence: TGTGCCAGCAGTCCACGGACAGGGAGCAATCAGCCCCAGCATTTT. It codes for CASSPRTGSNQPQHF.

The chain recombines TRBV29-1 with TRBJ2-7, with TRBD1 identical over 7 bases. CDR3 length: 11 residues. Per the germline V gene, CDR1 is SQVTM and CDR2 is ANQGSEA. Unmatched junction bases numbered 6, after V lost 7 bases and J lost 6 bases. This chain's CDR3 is CSGRQGFEQYF. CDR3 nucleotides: TGCAGCGGGCGACAGGGTTTCGAGCAGTACTTC.

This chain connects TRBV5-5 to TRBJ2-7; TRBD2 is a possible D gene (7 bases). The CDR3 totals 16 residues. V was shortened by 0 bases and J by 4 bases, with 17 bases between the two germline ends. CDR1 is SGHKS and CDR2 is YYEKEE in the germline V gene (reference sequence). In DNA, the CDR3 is TGTGCCAGCAGCTTGGGGCGTGGCGGGGGCTCATACGAGCAGTACTTC. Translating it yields CASSLGRGGGSYEQYF. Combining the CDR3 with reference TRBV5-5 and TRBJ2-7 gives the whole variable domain DAGVTQSPTHLIKTRGQQVTLRCSPISGHKSVSWYQQVLGQGPQFIFQYYEKEERGRGNFPDRFSARQFPNYSSELNVNALLLGDSALYLCASSLGRGGGSYEQYFGPGTRLTVT.

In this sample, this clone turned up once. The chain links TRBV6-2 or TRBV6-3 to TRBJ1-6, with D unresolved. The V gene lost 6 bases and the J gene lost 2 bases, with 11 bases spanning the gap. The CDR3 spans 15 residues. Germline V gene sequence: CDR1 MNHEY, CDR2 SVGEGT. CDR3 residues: CASSTWNTYNSPLHF. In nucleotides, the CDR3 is TGTGCCAGCAGCACGTGGAACACCTATAATTCACCCCTCCACTTT.

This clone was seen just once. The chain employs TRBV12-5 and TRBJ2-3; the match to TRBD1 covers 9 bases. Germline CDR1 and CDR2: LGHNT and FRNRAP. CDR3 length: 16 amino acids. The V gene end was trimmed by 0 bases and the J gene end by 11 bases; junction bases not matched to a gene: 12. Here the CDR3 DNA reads TGTGCTAGTGGTTTGGTACAGGCGACAGGGGGGAAGGGGCAGTATTTT. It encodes CASGLVQATGGKGQYF.

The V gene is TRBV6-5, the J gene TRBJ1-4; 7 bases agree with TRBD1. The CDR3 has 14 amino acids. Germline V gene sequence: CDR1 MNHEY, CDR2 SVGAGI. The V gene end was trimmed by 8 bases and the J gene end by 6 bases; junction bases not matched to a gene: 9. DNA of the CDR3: TGTGCCAGCTCCTTCTACAGGGGTGATGAAAAACTGTTTTTT. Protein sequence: CASSFYRGDEKLFF.

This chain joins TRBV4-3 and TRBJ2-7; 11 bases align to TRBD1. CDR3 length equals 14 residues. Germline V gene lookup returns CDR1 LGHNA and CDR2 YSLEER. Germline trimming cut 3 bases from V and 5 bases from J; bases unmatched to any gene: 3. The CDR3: CASSHGQGANEQYF. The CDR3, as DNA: TGCGCCAGCAGCCACGGACAGGGGGCGAACGAGCAGTACTTC.

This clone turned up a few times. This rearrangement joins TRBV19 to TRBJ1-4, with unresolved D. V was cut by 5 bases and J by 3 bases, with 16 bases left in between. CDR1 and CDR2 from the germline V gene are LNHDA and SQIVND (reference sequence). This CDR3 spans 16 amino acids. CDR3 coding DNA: TGTGCCAGTAGTCATAGTTCGGCTTTCGCTAATGAAAAACTGTTTTTT. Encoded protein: CASSHSSAFANEKLFF.

The CDR3 DNA reads TGTGCCAGCAGCTTGTCCGGGACAGGGAATGAAAAACTGTTTTTT. This sequence encodes CASSLSGTGNEKLFF. The chain is built from TRBV5-6 and TRBJ1-4, with 9 bases fitting TRBD1. Germline-derived CDR1 and CDR2 are SGHDT and YYEEEE. The CDR3 is 15 amino acids. V lost 1 base, J lost 5 bases, and 3 bases stayed unmatched.

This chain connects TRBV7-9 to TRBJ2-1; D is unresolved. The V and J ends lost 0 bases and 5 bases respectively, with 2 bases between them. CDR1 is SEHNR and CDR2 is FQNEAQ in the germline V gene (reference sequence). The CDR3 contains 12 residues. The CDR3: CASSLADNEQFF. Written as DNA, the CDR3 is TGTGCCAGCAGCTTAGCCGACAATGAGCAGTTCTTC.

CDR3 sequence: CATSIGRPAGLYEQYF. Here the CDR3 DNA reads TGTGCCACCAGCATAGGGCGGCCGGCAGGACTCTACGAGCAGTACTTC. The V and J genes are TRBV15 and TRBJ2-7; D possibly corresponds to TRBD2 (5 bases). Trimming left V 4 bases short and J 3 bases short, with 19 bases between. Germline loops: CDR1 LNHNV, CDR2 YYDKDF (reference sequence). This CDR3 comprises 16 residues.

This chain's CDR3 is CAGSGTGINEQYF. In DNA form, the CDR3 reads TGTGCCGGATCCGGGACAGGGATAAACGAGCAGTACTTC. The J gene is TRBJ2-7, the V gene TRBV6-5; TRBD1 agrees at 9 bases. This CDR3 has 13 residues. V lost 11 bases and J lost 5; bases outside the gene matches: 10. Germline CDR1 is MNHEY and CDR2 is SVGAGI.

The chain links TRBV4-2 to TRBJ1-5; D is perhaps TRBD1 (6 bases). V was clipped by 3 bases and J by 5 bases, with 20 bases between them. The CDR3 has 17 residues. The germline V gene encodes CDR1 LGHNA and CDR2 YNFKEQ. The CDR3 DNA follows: TGTGCCAGCAGCCAGTCCCTCTATGTAGGGGGTGATCAGCCCCAGCATTTT. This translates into CASSQSLYVGGDQPQHF.

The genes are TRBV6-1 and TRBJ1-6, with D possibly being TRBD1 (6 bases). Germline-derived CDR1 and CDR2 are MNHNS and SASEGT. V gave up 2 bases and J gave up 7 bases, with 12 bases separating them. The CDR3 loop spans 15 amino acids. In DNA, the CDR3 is TGTGCCAGCAGTGAATGGGGGGCGGGAAATTCACCCCTCCACTTT. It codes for CASSEWGAGNSPLHF.

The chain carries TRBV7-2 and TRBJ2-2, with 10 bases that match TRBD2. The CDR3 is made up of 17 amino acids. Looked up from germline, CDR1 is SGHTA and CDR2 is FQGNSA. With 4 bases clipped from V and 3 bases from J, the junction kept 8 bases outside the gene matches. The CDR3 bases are TGTGCCAGCAGCTCACCCGGGCTAGCGGGAGACACCGGGGAGCTGTTTTTT. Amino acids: CASSSPGLAGDTGELFF.

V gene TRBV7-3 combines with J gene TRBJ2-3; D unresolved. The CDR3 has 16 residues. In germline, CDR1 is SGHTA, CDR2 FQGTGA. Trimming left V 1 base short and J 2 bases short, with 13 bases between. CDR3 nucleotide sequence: TGTGCCAGCAGCTTAAGTCTCGGACGATTCACAGATACGCAGTATTTT. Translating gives CASSLSLGRFTDTQYF.

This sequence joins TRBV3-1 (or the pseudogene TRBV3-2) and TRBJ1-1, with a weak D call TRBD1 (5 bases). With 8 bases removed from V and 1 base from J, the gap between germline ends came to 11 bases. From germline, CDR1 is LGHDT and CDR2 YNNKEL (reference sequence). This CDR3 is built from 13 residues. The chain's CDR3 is CASSVGGNTEAFF. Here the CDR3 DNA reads TGTGCCAGCTCCGTGGGGGGGAACACTGAAGCTTTCTTT.

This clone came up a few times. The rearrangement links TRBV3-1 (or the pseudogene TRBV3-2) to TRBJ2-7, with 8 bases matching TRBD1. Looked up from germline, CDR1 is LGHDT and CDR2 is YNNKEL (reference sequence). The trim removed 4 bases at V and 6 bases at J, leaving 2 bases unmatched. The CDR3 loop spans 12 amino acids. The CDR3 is CASSPTGAEQYF. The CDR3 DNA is TGTGCCAGCAGCCCGACAGGGGCCGAGCAGTACTTC.

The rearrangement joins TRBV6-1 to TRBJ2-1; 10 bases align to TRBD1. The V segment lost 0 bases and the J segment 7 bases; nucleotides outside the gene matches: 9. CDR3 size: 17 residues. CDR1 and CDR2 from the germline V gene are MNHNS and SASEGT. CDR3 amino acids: CASSEAPDRGRGNEQFF. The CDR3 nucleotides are TGTGCCAGCAGTGAAGCGCCCGACAGGGGGCGCGGGAATGAGCAGTTCTTC.

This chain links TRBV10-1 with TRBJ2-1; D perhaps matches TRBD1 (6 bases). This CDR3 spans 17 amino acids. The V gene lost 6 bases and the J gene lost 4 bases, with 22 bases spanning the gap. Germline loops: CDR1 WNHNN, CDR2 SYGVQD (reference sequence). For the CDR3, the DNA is TGCGCCAGCAGCCCGAACTTCAGGGGCCTTGAATACAATGAGCAGTTCTTC. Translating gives CASSPNFRGLEYNEQFF.